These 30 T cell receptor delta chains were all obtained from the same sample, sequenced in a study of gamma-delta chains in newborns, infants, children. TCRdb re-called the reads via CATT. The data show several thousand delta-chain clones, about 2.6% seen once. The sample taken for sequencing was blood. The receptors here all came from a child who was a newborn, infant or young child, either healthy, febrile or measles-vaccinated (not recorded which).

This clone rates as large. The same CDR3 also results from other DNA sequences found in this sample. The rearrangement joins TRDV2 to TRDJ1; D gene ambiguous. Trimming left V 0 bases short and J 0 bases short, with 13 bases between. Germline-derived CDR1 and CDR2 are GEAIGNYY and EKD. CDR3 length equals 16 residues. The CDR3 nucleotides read TGTGCCTGTGACACCGTGGGAGGACTGTACACCGATAAACTCATCTTT. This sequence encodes CACDTVGGLYTDKLIF.

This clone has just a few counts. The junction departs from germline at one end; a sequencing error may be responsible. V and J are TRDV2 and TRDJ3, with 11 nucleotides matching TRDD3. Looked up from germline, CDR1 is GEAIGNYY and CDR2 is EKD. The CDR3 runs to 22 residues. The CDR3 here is CACDLIAGGYHAEAWDTRRMFF. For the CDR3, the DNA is TGTGCCTGTGACCTCATTGCTGGGGGATACCATGCGGAAGCCTGGGACACCCGACGGATGTTTTTC.

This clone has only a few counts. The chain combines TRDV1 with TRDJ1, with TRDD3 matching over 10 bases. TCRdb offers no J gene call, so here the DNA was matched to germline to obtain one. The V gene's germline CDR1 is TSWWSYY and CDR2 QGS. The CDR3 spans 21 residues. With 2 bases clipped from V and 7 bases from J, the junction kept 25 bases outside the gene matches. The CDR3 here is CALGESITHEWGILWRGKLIF. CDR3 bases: TGTGCTCTTGGGGAATCTATTACCCATGAATGGGGGATACTATGGCGGGGTAAACTCATCTTT.

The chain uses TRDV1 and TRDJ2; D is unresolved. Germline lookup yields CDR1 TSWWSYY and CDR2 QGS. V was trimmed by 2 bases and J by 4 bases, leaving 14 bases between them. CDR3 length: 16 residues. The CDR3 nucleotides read TGTGCTCTTGGGGAAATGGCCGTGCCGGGGACAGCACAACTCTTCTTT. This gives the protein CALGEMAVPGTAQLFF.

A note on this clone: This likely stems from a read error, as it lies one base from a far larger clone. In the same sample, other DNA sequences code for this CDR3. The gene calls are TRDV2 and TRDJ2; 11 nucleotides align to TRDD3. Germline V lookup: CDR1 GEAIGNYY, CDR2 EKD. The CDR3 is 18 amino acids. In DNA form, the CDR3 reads TGTGCTTGTGACCGACTGGGGGATATACCAGCTTTGACAGCACAACTCTTCTTT. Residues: CACDRLGDIPALTAQLFF.

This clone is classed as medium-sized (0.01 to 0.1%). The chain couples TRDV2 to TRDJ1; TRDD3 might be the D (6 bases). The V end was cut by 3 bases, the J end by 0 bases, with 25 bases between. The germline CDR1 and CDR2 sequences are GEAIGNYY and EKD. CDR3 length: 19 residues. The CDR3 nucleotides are TGTGCCTGTGACGAGGTTTCCCGGGGGAGAGGGATATACACCGATAAACTCATCTTT. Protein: CACDEVSRGRGIYTDKLIF.

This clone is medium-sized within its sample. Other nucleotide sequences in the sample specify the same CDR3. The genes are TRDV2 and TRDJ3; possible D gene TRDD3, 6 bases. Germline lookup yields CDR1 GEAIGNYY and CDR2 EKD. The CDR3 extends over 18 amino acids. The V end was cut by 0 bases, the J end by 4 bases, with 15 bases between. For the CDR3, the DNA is TGTGCCTGTGACACCGTCAGCCGAACTGGGTGGGACACCCGACAGATGTTTTTC. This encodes CACDTVSRTGWDTRQMFF.

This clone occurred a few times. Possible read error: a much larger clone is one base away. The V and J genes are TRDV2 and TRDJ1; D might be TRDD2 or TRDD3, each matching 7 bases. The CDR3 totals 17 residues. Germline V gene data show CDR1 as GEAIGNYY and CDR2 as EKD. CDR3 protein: CACDPLPGGQYTNKLIF. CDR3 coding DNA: TGTGCCTGTGACCCCCTTCCTGGGGGTCAGTACACCAATAAACTCATCTTT.

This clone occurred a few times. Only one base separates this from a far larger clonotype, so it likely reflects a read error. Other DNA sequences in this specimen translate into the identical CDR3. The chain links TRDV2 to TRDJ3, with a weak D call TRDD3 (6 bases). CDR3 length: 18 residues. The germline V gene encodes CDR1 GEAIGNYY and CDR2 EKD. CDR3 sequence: CACDTADTVSWDTRQMFF. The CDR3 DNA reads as TGTGCCTGTGACACCGCGGATACCGTCTCCTGGGACACCCGACAAATGTTTTTC.

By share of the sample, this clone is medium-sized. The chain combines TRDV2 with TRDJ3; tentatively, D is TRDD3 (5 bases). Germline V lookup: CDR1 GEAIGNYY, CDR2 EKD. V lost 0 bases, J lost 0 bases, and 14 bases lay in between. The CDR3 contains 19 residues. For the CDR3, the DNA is TGTGCCTGTGACACCCTCGGGGGTCTGAGCTCCTGGGACACCCGACAGATGTTTTTC. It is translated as CACDTLGGLSSWDTRQMFF.

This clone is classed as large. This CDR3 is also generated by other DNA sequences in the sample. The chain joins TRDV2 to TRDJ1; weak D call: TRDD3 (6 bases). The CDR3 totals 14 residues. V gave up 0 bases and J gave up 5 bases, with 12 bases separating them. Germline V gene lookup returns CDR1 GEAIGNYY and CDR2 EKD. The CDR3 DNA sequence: TGTGCCTGTGACACCATGGGGGCTAAAGATAAACTCATCTTT. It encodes CACDTMGAKDKLIF.

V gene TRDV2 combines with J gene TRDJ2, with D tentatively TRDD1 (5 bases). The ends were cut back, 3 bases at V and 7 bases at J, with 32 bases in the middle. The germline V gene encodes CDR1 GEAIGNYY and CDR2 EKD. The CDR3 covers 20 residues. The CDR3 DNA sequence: TGTGCCTGTGACCCGATCCTCCGGGCCGGTCCGATAGTAGAGATAGCACAACTCTTCTTT. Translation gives CACDPILRAGPIVEIAQLFF.

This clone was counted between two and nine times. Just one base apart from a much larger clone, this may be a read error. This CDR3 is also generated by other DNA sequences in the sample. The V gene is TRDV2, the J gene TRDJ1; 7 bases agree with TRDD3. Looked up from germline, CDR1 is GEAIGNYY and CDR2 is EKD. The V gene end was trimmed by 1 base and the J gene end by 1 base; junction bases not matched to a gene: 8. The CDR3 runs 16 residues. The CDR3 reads CACDTVGEDTTDKLIF. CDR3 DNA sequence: TGTGCCTGTGACACTGTGGGGGAGGACACCACCGATAAACTCATCTTT.

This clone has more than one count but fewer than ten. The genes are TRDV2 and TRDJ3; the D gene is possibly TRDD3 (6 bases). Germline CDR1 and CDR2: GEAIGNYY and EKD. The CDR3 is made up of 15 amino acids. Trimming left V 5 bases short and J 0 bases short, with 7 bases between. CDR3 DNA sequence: TGTGCCTGTGGGGGGAGCTCCTGGGACACCCGACAGATGTTTTTC. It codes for CACGGSSWDTRQMFF.

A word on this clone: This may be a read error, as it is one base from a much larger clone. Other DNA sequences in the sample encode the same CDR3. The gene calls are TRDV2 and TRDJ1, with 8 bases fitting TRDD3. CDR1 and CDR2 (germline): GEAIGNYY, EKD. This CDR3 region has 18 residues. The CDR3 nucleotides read TGTGCCTGTGACACGATTGTCCGTCCTGGGGGACTCACCGATAAACTCATCTTC. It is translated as CACDTIVRPGGLTDKLIF.

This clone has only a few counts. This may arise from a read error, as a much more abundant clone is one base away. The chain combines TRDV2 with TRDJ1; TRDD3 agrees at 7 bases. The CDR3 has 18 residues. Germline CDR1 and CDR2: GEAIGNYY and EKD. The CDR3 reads CACDPLGAPGSNTDKPIF. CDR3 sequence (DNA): TGTGCCTGTGATCCTCTGGGGGCACCAGGTTCCAACACCGATAAACCCATCTTT.

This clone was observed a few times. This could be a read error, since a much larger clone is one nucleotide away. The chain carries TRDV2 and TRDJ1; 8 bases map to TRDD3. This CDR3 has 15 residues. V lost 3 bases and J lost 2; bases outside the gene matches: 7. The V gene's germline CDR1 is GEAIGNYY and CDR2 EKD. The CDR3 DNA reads TGTGCCTGTGACCCCCTACTGGGGGGAACCGATAAACTCATCTTT. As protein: CACDPLLGGTDKLIF.

CDR3 DNA: TGTGCTCTTAGGGTTGGCGGGGGCGGTGATAAACTCATCTTT. Protein: CALRVGGGGDKLIF. The rearrangement joins TRDV1 to TRDJ1, with D possibly being TRDD3 (5 bases). This CDR3 comprises 14 residues. From germline, CDR1 is TSWWSYY and CDR2 QGS. V lost 8 bases to trimming and J lost 5 bases, with 18 bases between them.

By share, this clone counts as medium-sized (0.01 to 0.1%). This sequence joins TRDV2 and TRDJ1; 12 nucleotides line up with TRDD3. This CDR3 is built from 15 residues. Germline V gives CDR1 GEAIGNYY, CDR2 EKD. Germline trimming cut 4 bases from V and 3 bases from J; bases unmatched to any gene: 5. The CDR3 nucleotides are TGTGCCTGTGATCCACTGGGGGATACCGCCGATAAACTCATCTTT. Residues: CACDPLGDTADKLIF.

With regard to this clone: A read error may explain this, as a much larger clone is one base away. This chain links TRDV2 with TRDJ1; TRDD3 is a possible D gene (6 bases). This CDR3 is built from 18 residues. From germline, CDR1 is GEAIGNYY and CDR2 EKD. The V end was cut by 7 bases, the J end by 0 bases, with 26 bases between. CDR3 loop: CACDALGRRGTHTDKLIF. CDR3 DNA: TGTGCCTGCGACGCCCTTGGTCGCCGGGGGACACACACCGATAAACTCATCTTT.

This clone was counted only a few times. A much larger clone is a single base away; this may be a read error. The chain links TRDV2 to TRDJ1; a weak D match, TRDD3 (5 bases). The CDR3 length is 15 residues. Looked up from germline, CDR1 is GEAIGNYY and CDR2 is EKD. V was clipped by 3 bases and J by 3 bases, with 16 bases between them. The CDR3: CACDVLETTPDKLIF. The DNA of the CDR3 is TGTGCCTGTGACGTACTGGAGACGACCCCCGATAAACTCATCTTT.

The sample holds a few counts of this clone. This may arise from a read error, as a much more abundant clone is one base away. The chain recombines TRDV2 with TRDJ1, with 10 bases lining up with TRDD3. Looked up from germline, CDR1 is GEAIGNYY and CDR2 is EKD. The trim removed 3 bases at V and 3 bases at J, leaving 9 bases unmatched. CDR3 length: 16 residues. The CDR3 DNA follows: TGTGCCTGTGACCCGCTGGGGGATATGACTTCCGATAAACTCATCTTT. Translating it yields CACDPLGDMTSDKLIF.

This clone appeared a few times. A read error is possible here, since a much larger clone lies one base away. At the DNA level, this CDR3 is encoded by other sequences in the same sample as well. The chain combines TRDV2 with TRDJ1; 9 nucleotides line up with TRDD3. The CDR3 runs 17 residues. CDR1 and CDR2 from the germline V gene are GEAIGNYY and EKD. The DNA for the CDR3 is TGCGCCTGTGACCAAGTAATTACTGGGGGAAGAACCGATAAACTCATCTTT. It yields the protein CACDQVITGGRTDKLIF.

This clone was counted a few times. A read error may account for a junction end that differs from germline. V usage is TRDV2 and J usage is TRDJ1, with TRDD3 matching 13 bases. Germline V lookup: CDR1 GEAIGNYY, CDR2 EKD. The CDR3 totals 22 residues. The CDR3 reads CACDTVLNWGIRNPPAIDELIF. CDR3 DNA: TGTGCCTGTGACACCGTGCTGAACTGGGGGATACGGAATCCGCCGGCCATCGATGAACTCATCTTT.

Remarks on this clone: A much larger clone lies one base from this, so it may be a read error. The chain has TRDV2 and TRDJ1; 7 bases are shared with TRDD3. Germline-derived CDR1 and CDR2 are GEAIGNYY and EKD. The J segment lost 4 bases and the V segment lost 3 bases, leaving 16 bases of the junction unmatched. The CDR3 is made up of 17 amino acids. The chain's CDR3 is CACDAVTGAPRGDKLIF. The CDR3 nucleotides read TGTGCCTGTGACGCCGTTACTGGGGCCCCAAGAGGCGATAAACTCATCTTT.

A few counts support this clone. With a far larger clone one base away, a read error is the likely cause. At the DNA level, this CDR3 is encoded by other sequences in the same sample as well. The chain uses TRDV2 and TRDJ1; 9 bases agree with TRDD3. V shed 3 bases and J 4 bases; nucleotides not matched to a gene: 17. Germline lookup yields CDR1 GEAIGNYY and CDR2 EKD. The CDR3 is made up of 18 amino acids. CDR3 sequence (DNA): TGTGCCTGTGACCCTTTACTGGGGGACGTGCTCGACAGCGATAAACTCATCTTT. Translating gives CACDPLLGDVLDSDKLIF.

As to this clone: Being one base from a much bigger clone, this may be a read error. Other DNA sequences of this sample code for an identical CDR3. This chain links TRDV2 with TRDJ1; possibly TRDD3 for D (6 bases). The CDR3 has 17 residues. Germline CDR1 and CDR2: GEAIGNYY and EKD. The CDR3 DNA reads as TGTGCATGTGACCCAGTCGGGGGACACCGAGACACCGATAAACTCATCTTT. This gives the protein CACDPVGGHRDTDKLIF.

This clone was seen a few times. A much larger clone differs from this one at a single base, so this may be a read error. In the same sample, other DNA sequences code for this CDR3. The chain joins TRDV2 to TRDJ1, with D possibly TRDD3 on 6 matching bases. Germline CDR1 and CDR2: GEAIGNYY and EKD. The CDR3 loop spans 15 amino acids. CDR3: CACDTVGGGYDKLIF. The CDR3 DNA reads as TGTGCCTGTGACACCGTTGGTGGGGGCTACGATAAGCTCATCTTT.

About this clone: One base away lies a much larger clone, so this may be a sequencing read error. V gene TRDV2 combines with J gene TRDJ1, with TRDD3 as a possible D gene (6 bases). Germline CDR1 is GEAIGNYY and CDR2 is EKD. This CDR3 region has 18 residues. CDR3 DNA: TGTGCCCGTGACACCGTCGGGGATCGAAGGACGTACACCGATAAACTCATCTTT. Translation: CARDTVGDRRTYTDKLIF.

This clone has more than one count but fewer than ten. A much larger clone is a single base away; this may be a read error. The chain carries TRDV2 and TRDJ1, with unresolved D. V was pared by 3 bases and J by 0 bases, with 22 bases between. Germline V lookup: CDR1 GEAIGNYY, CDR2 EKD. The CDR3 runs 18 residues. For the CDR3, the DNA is TGTGCCTGTGACCAGTTGGAGTCAACCAAAGGGTACACCGATAAACTCATCTTT. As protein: CACDQLESTKGYTDKLIF.